The 2 T cell receptor beta chains presented below share a single source sample, sequenced in a study of T cells in Graves' hyperthyroidism and ophthalmopathy. RNA transcripts gave rise to amplified TCR beta CDR3 regions. HTBI primers were used for first-round RT-PCR of the TCR CDR3. TCRdb reprocessed the multiplex PCR reads via MiXCR and lists one record per CDR3 protein. The data contain over 500,000 distinct CDR3 sequences, 14% of them singletons. The sample was blood. Receptors originate from a woman aged 40 to 55 with Graves' hyperthyroidism.

V is TRBV7-3 and J is TRBJ2-5, with TRBD2 as a possible D gene (6 bases). Trimming shortened V by 4 bases and J by 2 bases, and 14 bases separated the two germline ends. The CDR3 consists of 15 residues. Germline CDR1 reads SGHTA; CDR2 reads FQGTGA. The CDR3 DNA reads as TGTGCCAGCAGCTCCTCCGGGAGACAGCAAGAGACCCAGTACTTC. Its translation: CASSSSGRQQETQYF.

This clonotype appeared many times. The chain links TRBV3-1 to TRBJ2-7; D is perhaps TRBD1 (6 bases). Looked up from germline, CDR1 is LGHDT and CDR2 is YNNKEL (reference sequence). V was pared by 0 bases and J by 5 bases, with 11 bases between. This CDR3 spans 14 amino acids. CDR3 sequence (DNA): TGTGCCAGCAGCCAAGAACACAGGGTGCACGAGCAGTACTTC. Protein sequence: CASSQEHRVHEQYF.